Presented here are 15 T cell receptor beta chains from one specimen sequenced in a study of T cell clonotyping in hematopoietic cell transplantation. The repertoire was sequenced with immunoSEQ multiplex PCR; TCRdb's copy has only in-frame clones and lacks some. The data hold about 1,100 clones, with about 78% observed a single time. The sequenced sample was PBMCs, obtained 30 days after allogeneic stem cell transplant. Receptor source: a female patient aged 45 to 65 who had an allogeneic stem cell transplant, so the T cells may come from the graft donor. Some clones in this sample may be carry-over from other donors' samples.

V usage is TRBV28 and J usage is TRBJ2-6; D might be TRBD1 (6 bases). Germline CDR1 and CDR2: MDHEN and SYDVKM. The CDR3 has 19 amino acids. The V and J ends lost 8 bases and 0 bases respectively, with 23 bases between them. In DNA, the CDR3 is TGTGCCAGCGGCCGGCGCAGGGGAGATCTTAACTCTGGGGCCAACGTCCTGACTTTC. It is translated as CASGRRRGDLNSGANVLTF.

The chain couples TRBV6-5 to TRBJ2-3; D gene ambiguous. This CDR3 comprises 13 residues. CDR1 MNHEY and CDR2 SVGAGI come from the germline V gene. V lost 7 bases and J 1 base, leaving 9 bases between the germline ends. The CDR3 loop is CASTGRGTDTQYF. CDR3 in DNA: TGTGCCAGCACCGGCCGCGGCACAGATACGCAGTATTTT.

The CDR3 spells CASSQPGLADYNEQFF. Written as DNA, the CDR3 is TGCGCCAGCAGCCAACCGGGACTAGCGGATTACAATGAGCAGTTCTTC. The genes are TRBV5-1 and TRBJ2-1; 11 bases map to TRBD2. J lost 4 bases, V lost 4 bases, and 7 bases had no gene match. This CDR3 is 16 amino acids long. CDR1 SGHRS and CDR2 YFSETQ come from the germline V gene.

The rearrangement links TRBV13 to TRBJ2-7; the D gene is possibly TRBD1 (5 bases). This CDR3 contains 13 residues. With 5 bases removed from V and 11 bases from J, the gap between germline ends came to 19 bases. The germline CDR1 and CDR2 sequences are PRHDT and FYEKMQ (reference sequence). CDR3 DNA sequence: TGTGCCAGCAGCGTCCAGGGCAGCCTGGGGAAGTACTTC. As protein: CASSVQGSLGKYF. Drawing the rest from reference TRBV13 and TRBJ2-7, the complete variable domain is AAGVIQSPRHLIKEKRETATLKCYPIPRHDTVYWYQQGPGQDPQFLISFYEKMQSDKGSIPDRFSAQQFSDYHSELNMSSLELGDSALYFCASSVQGSLGKYFGPGTRLTVT.

The CDR3 bases are TGTGCCAGCAGTGTGACAGGATCCAACTATGGCTACACCTTC. Amino acid sequence: CASSVTGSNYGYTF. This chain links TRBV2 with TRBJ1-2; tentatively, D is TRBD1 (6 bases). Trimming removed 4 bases at V and 2 bases at J, with 11 bases between. The CDR3 sequence is 14 residues long. Germline CDR1 is SNHLY and CDR2 is FYNNEI.

This sequence joins TRBV7-3 and TRBJ2-1; 7 bases fit TRBD2. With V trimmed by 7 bases and J by 2 bases, 8 bases remained unmatched. CDR3 length: 15 amino acids. In germline, CDR1 is SGHTA, CDR2 FQGTGA. The CDR3 bases are TGTGCCAGCACCACAGACGCGGGAGCCTACAATGAGCAGTTCTTC. Amino acid sequence: CASTTDAGAYNEQFF.

The V call is TRBV30, the J call TRBJ2-7, with TRBD1 identical over 11 bases. The CDR3 is made up of 14 amino acids. V shed 1 base, J shed 4 bases, and the junction held 3 bases outside the gene matches. Germline values: CDR1 GTSNPN, CDR2 SVGIG (reference sequence). CDR3 DNA sequence: TGTGCCTGGAGTGGAGGGACAGGGGGGTACGAGCAGTACTTC. Amino acids: CAWSGGTGGYEQYF.

The CDR3 reads CAWSAHNYPNQPQHF. As DNA, the CDR3 is TGTGCCTGGAGCGCCCATAATTACCCTAATCAGCCCCAGCATTTT. This chain links TRBV30 with TRBJ1-5, with D unresolved. Between the trimmed V and J ends, which lost 3 bases and 4 bases, there was a span of 16 bases. The CDR3 has 15 residues. Germline CDR1 is GTSNPN and CDR2 is SVGIG (reference sequence).

V usage is TRBV16 and J usage is TRBJ2-1; 11 bases are shared with TRBD2. V shed 5 bases, J shed 3 bases, and the junction held 3 bases outside the gene matches. This CDR3 comprises 15 residues. Germline V gene lookup returns CDR1 KGHSY and CDR2 FQNENV. The CDR3 DNA is TGTGCCAGCAGCGACCTAGCGGGAGGCTACAATGAGCAGTTCTTC. The encoded protein is CASSDLAGGYNEQFF.

The rearrangement joins TRBV30 to TRBJ1-2; possible D gene TRBD1, 6 bases. This CDR3 contains 13 residues. Germline CDR1 GTSNPN, CDR2 SVGIG (reference sequence). The V end lost 2 bases, the J end lost 8 bases, and 15 bases lay between the germline ends. Here the CDR3 DNA reads TGTGCCTGGAGTCGGGGTCGGACAGAAGGCTACACCTTC. Amino acid sequence: CAWSRGRTEGYTF.

The chain uses TRBV6-6 and TRBJ2-3; D not resolved. The CDR3 extends over 11 amino acids. Trimming removed 2 bases from V and 6 bases from J, with 3 bases in between. CDR1 and CDR2 (germline): MNHNY, SVGAGI (reference sequence). Written as DNA, the CDR3 is TGTGCCAGCAGTTACGGGGATACGCAGTATTTT. Translated: CASSYGDTQYF.

The CDR3 sequence is CASSRGDNTIYF. The CDR3 DNA reads TGTGCCAGCAGTCGGGGGGATAACACCATATATTTT. The chain recombines TRBV7-6 with TRBJ1-3, with TRBD1 as a possible D gene (5 bases). V was clipped by 6 bases and J by 7 bases, with 10 bases between them. Germline V gene data show CDR1 as SGHVS and CDR2 as FNYEAQ. This CDR3 contains 12 residues.

About this clone itself: The junction departs from the called germline gene at one end, perhaps through a read error. The chain couples TRBV6-5 to TRBJ2-7, with 7 bases identical to TRBD1. Germline CDR1 MNHEY, CDR2 SVGAGI. This CDR3 is built from 13 residues. CDR3 loop: CASTPIKGRQGVF. For the CDR3, the DNA is TGTGCCAGCACCCCCATAAAGGGGAGACAGGGTGTCTTC.

This chain links TRBV7-6 with TRBJ1-1; D gene uncertain. This CDR3 region has 13 residues. The germline V gene encodes CDR1 SGHVS and CDR2 FNYEAQ. Trimming took 0 bases from V and 4 from J, leaving 6 bases between them. CDR3 sequence: CASSLAGITEAFF. DNA of the CDR3: TGTGCCAGCAGCTTAGCAGGGATCACTGAAGCTTTCTTT.

The V gene is TRBV4-1, the J gene TRBJ1-1, with no clear D. Germline CDR1 is MGHRA and CDR2 is YSYEKL. The CDR3 is made up of 12 amino acids. V was cut by 2 bases and J by 1 base, with 2 bases left in between. The CDR3: CASSQQNTEAFF. The CDR3, as DNA: TGCGCCAGCAGCCAACAGAACACTGAAGCTTTCTTT.